These 16 T cell receptor beta chains came from one sample sequenced in a study of shared clonotypes between healthy human individuals. Sequencing was performed with immunoSEQ multiplex PCR; in TCRdb, only in-frame clones are kept and a portion is missing. The profile shows approximately 600,000 clones, approximately 96% of them singletons. CD45RO-negative cells were positively selected for CCR7, leaving out terminally differentiated effector memory CD45RA+ cells. The sequencing input was naive CD8+ T cells sorted from blood. The receptor source for this set is a young woman in good health.

The chain carries TRBV4-1 and TRBJ2-1, with 9 bases aligning to TRBD2. Per germline, CDR1 MGHRA and CDR2 YSYEKL. V gave up 8 bases and J gave up 5 bases; unmatched junction bases: 10. The CDR3 sequence is 15 residues long. In DNA form, the CDR3 reads TGCGCCAGCTGCATCGTGGCGGGAGGGAACAATGAGCAGTTCTTC. Translating gives CASCIVAGGNNEQFF.

The gene calls are TRBV6-6 and TRBJ2-5, with a possible D match to TRBD1 (6 bases). The germline CDR1 and CDR2 sequences are MNHNY and SVGAGI (reference sequence). V gave up 7 bases and J gave up 3 bases, with 12 bases separating them. The CDR3 is made up of 13 amino acids. DNA for the CDR3: TGTGCCAGCAAGCTACAGGGAAAAGAGACCCAGTACTTC. Its translation: CASKLQGKETQYF.

This clone has just one count. The chain employs TRBV6-5 and TRBJ1-1; D not certain. Per the germline V gene, CDR1 is MNHEY and CDR2 is SVGAGI. This CDR3 is built from 15 residues. V was clipped by 0 bases and J by 5 bases, with 13 bases between them. The CDR3 loop is CASSYSEYARTEAFF. As DNA, the CDR3 is TGTGCCAGCAGTTACTCCGAGTATGCGCGGACTGAAGCTTTCTTT.

Details on this clone: Other DNA sequences in the same sample also yield this CDR3. The chain employs TRBV9 and TRBJ2-7, with D possibly called TRBD1 or TRBD2 (5 bases each). CDR3 length: 14 amino acids. V was cut by 0 bases and J by 2 bases, with 9 bases left in between. The V gene's germline CDR1 is SGDLS and CDR2 YYNGEE. The CDR3 DNA follows: TGTGCCAGCAGCGTAGCCTGGGGGACCTACGAGCAGTACTTC. Its protein product is CASSVAWGTYEQYF.

This sequence joins TRBV28 and TRBJ2-1; 8 nucleotides match TRBD2. V lost 5 bases, J lost 4 bases, and 7 bases stayed unmatched. This CDR3 region has 15 residues. CDR1 and CDR2 (germline): MDHEN, SYDVKM. CDR3 sequence (DNA): TGTGCCAGCAGTCAACCTTTAGCGGGATACAATGAGCAGTTCTTC. Translation gives CASSQPLAGYNEQFF.

The CDR3 coding sequence is TGTGCCAGCAGTTTATCCCGTGGGGATACGCAGTATTTT. Translation gives CASSLSRGDTQYF. V usage is TRBV28 and J usage is TRBJ2-3; D is ambiguous. This CDR3 region has 13 residues. V lost 1 base, J lost 6 bases, and 8 bases lay in between. Germline V gene lookup returns CDR1 MDHEN and CDR2 SYDVKM.

The V and J genes are TRBV28 and TRBJ2-1; 14 positions match TRBD2. J gave up 9 bases and V 6 bases, and 13 bases lay outside the gene matches. Germline loops: CDR1 MDHEN, CDR2 SYDVKM. This CDR3 spans 17 amino acids. CDR3 nucleotide sequence: TGTGCCAGCAGCCTTGGGGCGGGACTAGCGGGAGCTGGTGAGCAGTTCTTC. It codes for CASSLGAGLAGAGEQFF.

This CDR3 is CASSPGTKEAFF. The DNA of the CDR3 is TGTGCCAGCAGTCCCGGGACGAAAGAAGCTTTCTTT. The chain combines TRBV27 with TRBJ1-1, with TRBD1 as a possible D gene (5 bases). This CDR3 is 12 amino acids long. Trimming removed 5 bases from V and 8 bases from J, with 12 bases in between. Germline lookup yields CDR1 MNHEY and CDR2 SMNVEV (reference sequence).

V and J are TRBV29-1 and TRBJ2-3; no clear D. Germline CDR1 is SQVTM and CDR2 is ANQGSEA. This CDR3 region has 14 residues. V lost 4 bases and J 1 base, leaving 12 bases between the germline ends. The CDR3 sequence is CSVGDPWGTDTQYF. CDR3 nucleotides: TGCAGCGTTGGAGATCCGTGGGGCACAGATACGCAGTATTTT.

J is TRBJ2-7 and V is TRBV11-2; D tentatively reads TRBD1 or TRBD2 (5 bases each). Germline loops: CDR1 SGHAT, CDR2 FQNNGV. The CDR3 is made up of 13 amino acids. Trimming removed 1 base from V and 6 bases from J, with 10 bases in between. The CDR3 nucleotides read TGTGCCAGCAGCTTAGGTGGGACGGGCGAGCAGTACTTC. This encodes CASSLGGTGEQYF.

This chain uses TRBV28 with TRBJ2-5; no firm D call. Germline-derived CDR1 and CDR2 are MDHEN and SYDVKM. CDR3 length: 14 amino acids. V lost 5 bases, J lost 5 bases, and 15 bases lay in between. The CDR3 protein is CASSPTGGEETQYF. The CDR3 coding sequence is TGTGCCAGCAGTCCCACCGGTGGAGAGGAGACCCAGTACTTC.

The V and J genes are TRBV9 and TRBJ2-7; D call uncertain. The CDR3 is 13 amino acids. CDR1 and CDR2 from the germline V gene are SGDLS and YYNGEE. V was cut by 2 bases and J by 1 base, with 7 bases left in between. In nucleotides, the CDR3 is TGTGCCAGCAGCGTCGACTTTTCCTACGAGCAGTACTTC. Translated, it gives CASSVDFSYEQYF. The complete variable domain, with remaining parts taken from reference TRBV9 and TRBJ2-7, reads DSGVTQTPKHLITATGQRVTLRCSPRSGDLSVYWYQQSLDQGLQFLIQYYNGEERAKGNILERFSAQQFPDLHSELNLSSLELGDSALYFCASSVDFSYEQYFGPGTRLTVT.

The rearrangement links TRBV27 to TRBJ1-5; 7 nucleotides align to TRBD1. Germline CDR1 MNHEY, CDR2 SMNVEV (reference sequence). V shed 2 bases, J shed 7 bases, and the junction held 2 bases outside the gene matches. The CDR3 has 13 residues. As DNA, the CDR3 is TGTGCCAGCAGTTTACAGGGGGTGCAGCCCCAGCATTTT. Translating gives CASSLQGVQPQHF.

V is TRBV30 and J is TRBJ2-2; D tentatively fits TRBD1 or TRBD2 (6 bases each). Germline CDR1 is GTSNPN and CDR2 is SVGIG (reference sequence). The CDR3 runs to 13 residues. Trimming stripped 0 bases from V and 12 bases from J, with 14 bases between. The CDR3 spells CAWSVSGGSKLFF. DNA for the CDR3: TGTGCCTGGAGTGTATCCGGGGGCAGTAAGCTGTTTTTT.

V usage is TRBV27 and J usage is TRBJ1-4; 7 nucleotides match TRBD1. Germline values: CDR1 MNHEY, CDR2 SMNVEV (reference sequence). J gave up 4 bases and V 6 bases, and 8 bases lay outside the gene matches. The CDR3 is made up of 15 amino acids. This CDR3 is CASRVNRGLNEKLFF. As DNA, the CDR3 is TGTGCCAGCAGAGTAAACAGGGGCCTTAATGAAAAACTGTTTTTT.

The chain links TRBV10-3 to TRBJ2-1; 12 bases map to TRBD2. The CDR3 is made up of 16 amino acids. Looked up from germline, CDR1 is ENHRY and CDR2 is SYGVKD. V was pared by 5 bases and J by 7 bases, with 9 bases of the junction left unmatched. The CDR3 nucleotides are TGTGCCATCAGTCCGAAGACTAGCGGGAGTTTAAATGAGCAGTTCTTC. Translating gives CAISPKTSGSLNEQFF.